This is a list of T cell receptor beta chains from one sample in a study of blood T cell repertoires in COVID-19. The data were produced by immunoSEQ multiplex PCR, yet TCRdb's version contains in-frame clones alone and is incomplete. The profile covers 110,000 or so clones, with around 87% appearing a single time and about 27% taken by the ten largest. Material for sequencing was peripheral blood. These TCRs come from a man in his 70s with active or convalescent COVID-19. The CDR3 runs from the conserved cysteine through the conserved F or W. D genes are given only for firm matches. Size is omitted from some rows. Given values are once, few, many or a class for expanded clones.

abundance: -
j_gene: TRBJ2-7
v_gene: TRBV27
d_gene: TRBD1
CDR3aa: CASSFGTGGAYEQYF
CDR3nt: TGTGCCAGCAGTTTTGGGACAGGGGGGGCCTACGAGCAGTACTTC

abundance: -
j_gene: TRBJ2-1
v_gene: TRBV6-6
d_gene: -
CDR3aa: CASSTTAYNEQFF
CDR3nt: TGTGCCAGCAGTACAACAGCTTACAATGAGCAGTTCTTC

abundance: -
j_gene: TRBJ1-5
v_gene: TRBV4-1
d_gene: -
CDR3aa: CASSQGSLGGLSNQPQHF
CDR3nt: TGCGCCAGCAGCCAGGGATCATTAGGGGGATTGAGCAATCAGCCCCAGCATTTT

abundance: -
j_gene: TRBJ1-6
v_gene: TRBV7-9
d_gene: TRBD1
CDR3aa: CASSLGTVHSPLHF
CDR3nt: TGTGCCAGCAGCTTGGGGACAGTTCATTCACCCCTCCACTTT

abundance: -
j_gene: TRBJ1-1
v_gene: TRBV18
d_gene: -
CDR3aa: CASAGRAGDTEAFF
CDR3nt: TGTGCCAGCGCCGGGCGAGCCGGGGACACTGAAGCTTTCTTT

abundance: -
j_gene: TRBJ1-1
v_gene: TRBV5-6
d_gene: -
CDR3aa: CASSLQGWNTEAFF
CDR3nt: TGTGCCAGCAGCTTGCAGGGGTGGAACACTGAAGCTTTCTTT

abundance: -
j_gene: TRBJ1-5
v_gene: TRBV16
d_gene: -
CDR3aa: CASSQYGNFIRGSNQPQHF
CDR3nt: TGTGCCAGCAGCCAATACGGCAATTTTATCCGGGGGAGCAATCAGCCCCAGCATTTT

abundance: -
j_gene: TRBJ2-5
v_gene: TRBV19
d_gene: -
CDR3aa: CASSQEQETQYF
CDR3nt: TGTGCCAGTAGCCAAGAGCAAGAGACCCAGTACTTC

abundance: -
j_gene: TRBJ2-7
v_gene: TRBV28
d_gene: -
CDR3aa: CASTEQGSYEQYF
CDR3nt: TGTGCCAGCACTGAGCAGGGCTCCTACGAGCAGTACTTC

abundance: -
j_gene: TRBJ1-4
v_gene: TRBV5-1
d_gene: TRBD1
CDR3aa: CASSLRPQGDGEKLFF
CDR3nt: TGCGCCAGCAGCTTGAGACCACAGGGGGATGGTGAAAAACTGTTTTTT

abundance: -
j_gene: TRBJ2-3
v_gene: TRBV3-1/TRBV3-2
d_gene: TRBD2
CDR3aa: CASSQEREVKRNTQYF
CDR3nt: TGTGCCAGCAGCCAAGAGCGGGAGGTTAAAAGGAATACGCAGTATTTT

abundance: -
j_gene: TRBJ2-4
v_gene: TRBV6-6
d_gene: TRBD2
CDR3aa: CASSHPTRTSGRVLAKNIQYF
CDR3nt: TGTGCCAGCAGCCACCCTACAAGGACTAGCGGGAGAGTCCTGGCCAAAAACATTCAGTACTTC

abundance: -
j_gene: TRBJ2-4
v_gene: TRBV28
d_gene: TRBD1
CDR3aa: CASSSSGQGLGLWGIQYF
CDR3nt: TGTGCCAGCAGTTCGAGCGGACAGGGATTGGGGCTATGGGGGATTCAGTACTTC

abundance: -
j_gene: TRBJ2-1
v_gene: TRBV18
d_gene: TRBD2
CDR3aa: CASSPPNGLAASYNEQFF
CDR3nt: TGTGCCAGCTCACCACCCAACGGGCTAGCGGCCTCCTACAATGAGCAGTTCTTC

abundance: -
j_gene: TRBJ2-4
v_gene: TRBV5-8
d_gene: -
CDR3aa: CASSRPRGGRAKNIQYF
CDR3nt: TGTGCCAGCAGCCGACCTCGCGGAGGGCGGGCCAAAAACATTCAGTACTTC

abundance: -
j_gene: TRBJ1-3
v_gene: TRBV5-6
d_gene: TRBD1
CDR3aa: CASSPPGQGGNTIYF
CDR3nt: TGTGCCAGCAGCCCGCCCGGACAGGGGGGAAACACCATATATTTT

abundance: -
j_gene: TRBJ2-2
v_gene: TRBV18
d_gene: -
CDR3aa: CASSPRGGNTGELFF
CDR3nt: TGTGCCAGCTCCCCCCGCGGAGGGAACACCGGGGAGCTGTTTTTT

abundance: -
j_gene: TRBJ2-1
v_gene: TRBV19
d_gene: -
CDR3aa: CASMITGVSYNEQFF
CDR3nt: TGTGCCAGTATGATAACCGGGGTGTCCTACAATGAGCAGTTCTTC

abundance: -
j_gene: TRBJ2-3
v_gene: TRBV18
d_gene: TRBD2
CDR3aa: CASSPLAGGPRISTDTQYF
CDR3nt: TGTGCCAGCTCACCACTGGCGGGAGGGCCGAGGATAAGCACAGATACGCAGTATTTT

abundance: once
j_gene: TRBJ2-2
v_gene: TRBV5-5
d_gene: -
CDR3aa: CASSLYGSGELFF
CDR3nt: TGTGCCAGCAGCTTGTACGGTTCTGGGGAGCTGTTTTTT

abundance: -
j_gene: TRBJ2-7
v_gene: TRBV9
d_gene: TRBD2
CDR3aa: CASSVAGLAGGDEQYF
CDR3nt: TGTGCCAGCAGCGTAGCCGGACTAGCGGGAGGTGACGAGCAGTACTTC

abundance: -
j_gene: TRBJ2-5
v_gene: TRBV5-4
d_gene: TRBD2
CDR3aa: CASSQVSSGFNGETQYF
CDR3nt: TGTGCCAGCAGCCAGGTATCTAGCGGATTCAACGGGGAGACCCAGTACTTC

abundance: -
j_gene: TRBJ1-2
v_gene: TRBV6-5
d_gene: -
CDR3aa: CASRDRLSNYGYTF
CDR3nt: TGTGCCAGCAGGGACAGACTTTCTAACTATGGCTACACCTTC

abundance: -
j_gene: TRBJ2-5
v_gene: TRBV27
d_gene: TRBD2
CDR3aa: CASSLGRGRQETQYF
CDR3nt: TGTGCCAGCAGTTTGGGGAGGGGCCGACAAGAGACCCAGTACTTC

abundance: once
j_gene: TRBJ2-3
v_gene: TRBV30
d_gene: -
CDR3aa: CAWISDGDTQYF
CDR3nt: TGTGCCTGGATTAGCGACGGGGATACGCAGTATTTT

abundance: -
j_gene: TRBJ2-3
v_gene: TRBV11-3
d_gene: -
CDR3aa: CASSPGFTGTTDTQYF
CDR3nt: TGTGCCAGCAGCCCCGGCTTTACGGGAACGACAGATACGCAGTATTTT

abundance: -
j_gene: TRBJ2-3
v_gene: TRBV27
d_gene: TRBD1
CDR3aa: CASRAGTGVYTQYF
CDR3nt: TGTGCCAGCCGAGCCGGGACAGGCGTTTATACGCAGTATTTT

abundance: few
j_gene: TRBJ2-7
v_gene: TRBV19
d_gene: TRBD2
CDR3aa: CASSPFGGGDYEQYF
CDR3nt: TGTGCCAGTAGTCCCTTCGGCGGGGGGGATTACGAGCAGTACTTC

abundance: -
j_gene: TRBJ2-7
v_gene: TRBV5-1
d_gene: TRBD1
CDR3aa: CASFPGTGAYEQYF
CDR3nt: TGCGCCAGCTTCCCCGGGACAGGAGCCTACGAGCAGTACTTC

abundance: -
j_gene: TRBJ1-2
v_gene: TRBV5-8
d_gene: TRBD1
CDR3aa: CASSLRTGATHGYTF
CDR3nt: TGTGCCAGCAGCCTTAGGACAGGGGCGACCCATGGCTACACCTTC

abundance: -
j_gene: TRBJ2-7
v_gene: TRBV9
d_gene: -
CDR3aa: CASSVGGGGLYEQYF
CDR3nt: TGTGCCAGCAGCGTAGGAGGCGGGGGCCTCTACGAGCAGTACTTC

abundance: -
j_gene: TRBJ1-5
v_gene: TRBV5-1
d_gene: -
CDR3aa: CASSLGQGQPQHF
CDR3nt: TGCGCCAGCAGCTTGGGCCAGGGACAGCCCCAGCATTTT

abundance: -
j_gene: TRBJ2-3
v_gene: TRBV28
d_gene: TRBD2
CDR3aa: CASLAGGPDTQYF
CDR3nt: TGTGCCAGCCTAGCGGGAGGGCCAGATACGCAGTATTTT

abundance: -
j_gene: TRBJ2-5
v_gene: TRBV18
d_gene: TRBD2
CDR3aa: CASSPTSGSGGETQYF
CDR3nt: TGTGCCAGCTCACCAACTAGCGGGAGTGGAGGAGAGACCCAGTACTTC

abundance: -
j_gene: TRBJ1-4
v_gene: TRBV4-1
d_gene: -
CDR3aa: CASSRTEKLFF
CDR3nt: TGCGCCAGCAGCCGGACAGAAAAACTGTTTTTT

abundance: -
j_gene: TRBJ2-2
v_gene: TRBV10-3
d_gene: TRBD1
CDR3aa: CAISDLGTVNTGELFF
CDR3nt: TGTGCCATCAGTGATCTAGGGACAGTTAACACCGGGGAGCTGTTTTTT

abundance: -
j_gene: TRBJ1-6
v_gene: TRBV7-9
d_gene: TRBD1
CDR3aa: CASSLETGTGINSPLHF
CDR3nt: TGTGCCAGCAGCTTAGAAACCGGGACAGGGATTAATTCACCCCTCCACTTT